This TCR beta chain emerged from a study of T cells in Graves' hyperthyroidism and ophthalmopathy. The CDR3 length is 16 residues. Per the germline V gene, CDR1 is LNHNV and CDR2 is YYDKDF (reference sequence). Trimming stripped 5 bases from V and 2 bases from J, with 17 bases between. RNA transcripts yielded amplified TCR beta CDR3 regions. The primer set for the first-round RT-PCR of the TCR CDR3 was HTBI. TCRdb ran MiXCR on the multiplex PCR reads and lists one entry per CDR3 protein. The repertoire holds 250,000 to 350,000 distinct CDR3 sequences, approximately 17% seen once, with approximately 31% in the top ten.

The chain employs TRBV15 and TRBJ2-3; tentative D call: TRBD2 (6 bases). The receptor was derived from a man under 40 with Graves' hyperthyroidism. The sample consisted of blood. The CDR3: CATSRGVPTPTDTQYF. CDR3 DNA: TGTGCCACCAGCCGCGGGGTACCAACTCCCACAGATACGCAGTATTTT. The whole variable domain, remainder taken from reference TRBV15 and TRBJ2-3, is DAMVIQNPRYQVTQFGKPVTLSCSQTLNHNVMYWYQQKSSQAPKLLFHYYDKDFNNEADTPDNFQSRRPNTSFCFLDIRSPGLGDTAMYLCATSRGVPTPTDTQYFGPGTRLTVL.